A single sample gave rise to the 21 T cell receptor beta chains below, sequenced in a study of blood T cell repertoires in COVID-19. Method: immunoSEQ multiplex PCR; TCRdb's copy keeps in-frame clones and lacks some. The data hold around 95,000 clones, with 80% observed a single time. The sequenced sample consisted of peripheral blood. Receptor source: a woman between 65 and 79 years old with acute or convalescent COVID-19.

This chain uses TRBV20-1 with TRBJ1-1, with a weak D call TRBD1 (5 bases). This CDR3 is built from 13 residues. Trimming stripped 3 bases from V and 5 bases from J, with 13 bases between. CDR1 is DFQATT, CDR2 SNEGSKA, per germline (reference sequence). The CDR3 protein is CSASNVGGTEAFF. The CDR3 nucleotides are TGCAGTGCTAGTAATGTCGGGGGAACTGAAGCTTTCTTT.

This sequence joins TRBV5-1 and TRBJ2-1, with D perhaps matching TRBD1 (5 bases). CDR3 length equals 15 residues. CDR1 and CDR2 (germline): SGHRS, YFSETQ. Trimming left V 5 bases short and J 3 bases short, with 15 bases between. CDR3 loop: CASSSDRNLYNEQFF. The CDR3 nucleotides read TGCGCCAGCAGTTCCGACAGAAACCTCTACAATGAGCAGTTCTTC.

This clone was found once. The rearrangement joins TRBV14 to TRBJ2-3; 9 nucleotides agree with TRBD2. The CDR3 spans 17 residues. Trimming removed 0 bases from V and 0 bases from J; junction bases left unmatched: 4. Germline CDR1 SGHDN, CDR2 FVKESK. The chain's CDR3 is CASSQDGSGGSTDTQYF. The CDR3 region has the DNA TGTGCCAGCAGCCAAGATGGCAGCGGGGGGAGCACAGATACGCAGTATTTT.

This chain uses TRBV9 with TRBJ2-1, with 8 positions matching TRBD1. Germline trimming cut 3 bases from V and 4 bases from J; bases unmatched to any gene: 6. This CDR3 is 15 amino acids long. Per the germline V gene, CDR1 is SGDLS and CDR2 is YYNGEE. Here the CDR3 reads CASSAQGAPYNEQFF. In nucleotides, the CDR3 is TGTGCCAGCAGCGCTCAGGGGGCTCCGTACAATGAGCAGTTCTTC.

The chain has TRBV28 and TRBJ1-2, with D possibly TRBD1 on 6 matching bases. The CDR3 consists of 15 residues. Germline CDR1 MDHEN, CDR2 SYDVKM. The V gene lost 10 bases and the J gene lost 8 bases, with 26 bases spanning the gap. The CDR3 DNA follows: TGTGCCACTCTGACATACCCCCCTGACAGGCAGGGCTACACCTTC. It codes for CATLTYPPDRQGYTF.

The J gene is TRBJ1-1, the V gene TRBV5-4; D is possibly TRBD1 (6 bases). Per germline, CDR1 SGHNT and CDR2 YYREEE (reference sequence). Trimming removed 2 bases at V and 0 bases at J, with 11 bases between. CDR3 length: 15 residues. The CDR3 bases are TGTGCCAGCAGCTTTCGGGGGGCCTTGAACACTGAAGCTTTCTTT. Translating gives CASSFRGALNTEAFF.

There are a few counts of this clone. V usage is TRBV10-1 and J usage is TRBJ2-3; 10 positions match TRBD2. The V gene end was trimmed by 4 bases and the J gene end by 0 bases; junction bases not matched to a gene: 4. The V gene's germline CDR1 is WNHNN and CDR2 SYGVQD (reference sequence). CDR3 size: 16 residues. The CDR3 DNA sequence: TGCGCCAGCAGTGTGGGTAGCGGGGGGAGCACAGATACGCAGTATTTT. It codes for CASSVGSGGSTDTQYF.

The chain joins TRBV6-5 to TRBJ2-5; 7 nucleotides match TRBD1. Germline V gene data show CDR1 as MNHEY and CDR2 as SVGAGI. The ends lost 0 bases at V and 0 bases at J; junction bases unmatched: 4. This CDR3 spans 16 amino acids. The CDR3 reads CASSYSKTGYQETQYF. In DNA, the CDR3 is TGTGCCAGCAGTTACTCCAAGACAGGGTACCAAGAGACCCAGTACTTC.

In nucleotides, the CDR3 is TGCAGCGTGACAGGGAACAGCTACGAAGCTTTCTTT. It yields the protein CSVTGNSYEAFF. The chain employs TRBV29-1 and TRBJ1-1; 7 bases agree with TRBD1. J lost 8 bases, V lost 6 bases, and 9 bases had no gene match. The CDR3 is 12 amino acids. In germline, CDR1 is SQVTM, CDR2 ANQGSEA.

V and J are TRBV7-3 and TRBJ1-2; tentative D call: TRBD1 (5 bases). The CDR3 has 14 amino acids. Between the trimmed V and J ends, which lost 5 bases and 3 bases, there was a span of 13 bases. Germline V CDR1 and CDR2: SGHTA, FQGTGA. CDR3 bases: TGTGCCAGCAGCCAACGAGGAGGGGACTATGGCTACACCTTC. This codes for CASSQRGGDYGYTF.

The J gene is TRBJ2-1, the V gene TRBV5-6; perhaps TRBD1 as D (5 bases). V dropped 2 bases and J dropped 7 bases, with 16 bases sitting between them. The CDR3 extends over 15 amino acids. Germline-derived CDR1 and CDR2 are SGHDT and YYEEEE. The CDR3 sequence: CASSLQVTLGNEQFF. The CDR3 bases are TGTGCCAGCAGCTTACAGGTTACTCTAGGAAATGAGCAGTTCTTC.

The chain joins TRBV28 to TRBJ1-1; D remains unclear. V lost 2 bases and J lost 0, with 7 bases in between. The CDR3 is made up of 14 amino acids. In germline, CDR1 is MDHEN, CDR2 SYDVKM. For the CDR3, the DNA is TGTGCCAGCAGTTTACAGAACCTGAACACTGAAGCTTTCTTT. Its protein product is CASSLQNLNTEAFF.

The chain links TRBV29-1 to TRBJ2-1; 10 nucleotides agree with TRBD1. The CDR3 loop spans 12 amino acids. With 8 bases clipped from V and 8 bases from J, the junction kept 6 bases outside the gene matches. CDR1 is SQVTM, CDR2 ANQGSEA, per germline. In DNA form, the CDR3 reads TGCAGCACCAGGACAGGGGGTTATGAGCAGTTCTTC. Amino acids: CSTRTGGYEQFF.

V usage is TRBV14 and J usage is TRBJ1-1; TRBD1 is a possible D gene (5 bases). The V gene lost 1 base and the J gene lost 2 bases, with 11 bases spanning the gap. The CDR3 covers 15 residues. Germline V gene sequence: CDR1 SGHDN, CDR2 FVKESK. CDR3 nucleotides: TGTGCCAGCAGCCAAGCCCTGGGGCGAAACACTGAAGCTTTCTTT. Its translation: CASSQALGRNTEAFF.

The chain carries TRBV11-2 and TRBJ2-1; 8 bases agree with TRBD1. There are 16 residues in the CDR3. Germline CDR1 and CDR2: SGHAT and FQNNGV. J gave up 0 bases and V 4 bases, and 5 bases lay outside the gene matches. For the CDR3, the DNA is TGTGCCAGCAGCTCACGGACAGGGAGCTCCTACAATGAGCAGTTCTTC. Translating gives CASSSRTGSSYNEQFF.

The rearrangement links TRBV2 to TRBJ1-4; tentative D call: TRBD1 (5 bases). Germline V gene lookup returns CDR1 SNHLY and CDR2 FYNNEI. The CDR3 runs 16 residues. The V end lost 6 bases, the J end lost 0 bases, and 14 bases lay between the germline ends. The CDR3 spells CASRKTETSTNEKLFF. CDR3 sequence (DNA): TGTGCCAGCAGGAAGACAGAAACATCAACTAATGAAAAACTGTTTTTT.

The J gene is TRBJ1-2, the V gene TRBV29-1; the D gene is possibly TRBD1 (5 bases). Germline V gene data show CDR1 as SQVTM and CDR2 as ANQGSEA. Trimming pared 7 bases from V and 6 bases from J, leaving 9 bases between. This CDR3 is built from 10 residues. The CDR3 coding sequence is TGCAGCGGCGGGACCGATGGCTACACCTTC. Amino acids: CSGGTDGYTF.

This clone was observed a single time. This chain connects TRBV6-5 to TRBJ2-5; D is uncertain. V was pared by 10 bases and J by 3 bases, with 12 bases between. The CDR3 totals 12 residues. Germline CDR1 reads MNHEY; CDR2 reads SVGAGI. The CDR3 reads CANRGVEETQYF. CDR3 sequence (DNA): TGTGCCAACCGCGGAGTAGAAGAGACCCAGTACTTC.

For this clone: The junction differs from germline at one of its ends, possibly a read error. The chain recombines TRBV7-2 with TRBJ2-7; D may be TRBD2 (6 bases). The CDR3 spans 14 residues. The germline gives CDR1 SGHTA, CDR2 FQGNSA. The CDR3 DNA follows: TGTGCCAGCAGCCTAGCGCCTAGCACCTCCGAGCAGTACTTC. This encodes CASSLAPSTSEQYF.

The CDR3 DNA follows: TGTGCCAGCAGCCTTACAGGGGGCAATGAAAAACTGTTTTTT. Translation gives CASSLTGGNEKLFF. The gene calls are TRBV9 and TRBJ1-4; 9 positions match TRBD1. The CDR3 loop spans 14 amino acids. Losses at the gene ends were 4 bases for V and 5 bases for J; bases not matched to a gene: 3. Germline V gene lookup returns CDR1 SGDLS and CDR2 YYNGEE. Combining the CDR3 with reference TRBV9 and TRBJ1-4 gives the whole variable domain DSGVTQTPKHLITATGQRVTLRCSPRSGDLSVYWYQQSLDQGLQFLIQYYNGEERAKGNILERFSAQQFPDLHSELNLSSLELGDSALYFCASSLTGGNEKLFFGSGTQLSVL.

This clone was counted between two and nine times. The chain is built from TRBV5-5 and TRBJ1-1; a weak D match, TRBD1 (6 bases). This CDR3 is 16 amino acids long. CDR1 is SGHKS, CDR2 YYEKEE, per germline (reference sequence). The V and J ends lost 4 bases and 5 bases respectively, with 21 bases between them. The CDR3: CASSRHREGVKTEAFF. The DNA for the CDR3 is TGTGCCAGCAGCCGACACAGGGAGGGGGTTAAAACTGAAGCTTTCTTT.